The clone carrying this T cell receptor beta chain has ten or more counts. Its antigen remains unidentified. This entry belongs to a study of T cells in Graves' hyperthyroidism and ophthalmopathy. Study background: Initial diagnosis, before any treatment, was when peripheral blood was collected.

The CDR3 regions of TCR beta were amplified from RNA transcripts. HTBI primers drove first-round RT-PCR of the TCR CDR3. TCRdb fed the multiplex PCR reads into MiXCR, producing one record per CDR3 protein. The top ten clones hold about 29% of a sample with hundreds of thousands of distinct CDR3 sequences, roughly 15% of them seen once. Enrolled ophthalmopathy patients presented with a Clinical Activity Score of at least 3, a NOSPECS grade of at least 4, and disease duration under 3 months. Germline V CDR1 and CDR2: MDHEN, SYDVKM. Between the trimmed V and J ends, which lost 3 bases and 1 base, there was a span of 13 bases. The CDR3 spans 15 residues. Study findings and constraints: Within blood appeared most thyroid clonotypes that had expanded above 0.001. Ophthalmopathy, as predicted by the model, came a median around 6 months after the prediction.

The TCR comes from a woman in her late teens or twenties with Graves' ophthalmopathy. The genes are TRBV28 and TRBJ2-7; D ambiguous. Sequenced input: blood. CDR3 coding DNA: TGTGCCAGCAGTTTGAAGGGTAGGGCATCCTACGAGCAGTACTTC. Translated, it gives CASSLKGRASYEQYF.